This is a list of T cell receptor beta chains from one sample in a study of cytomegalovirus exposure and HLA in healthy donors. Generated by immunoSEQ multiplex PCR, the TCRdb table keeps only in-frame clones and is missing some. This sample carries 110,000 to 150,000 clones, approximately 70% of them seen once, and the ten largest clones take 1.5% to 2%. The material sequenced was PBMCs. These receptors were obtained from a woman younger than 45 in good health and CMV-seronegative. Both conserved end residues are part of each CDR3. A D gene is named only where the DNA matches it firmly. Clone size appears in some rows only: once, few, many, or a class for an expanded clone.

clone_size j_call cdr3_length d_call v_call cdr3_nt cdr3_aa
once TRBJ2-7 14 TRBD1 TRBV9 TGTGCCAGCAGCGCGACAGGGGACCCCTACGAGCAGTACTTC CASSATGDPYEQYF
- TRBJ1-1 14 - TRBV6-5 TGTGCCAGCAGCTTCCACAGGGAGGGCACTGAAGCTTTCTTT CASSFHREGTEAFF
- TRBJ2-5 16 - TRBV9 TGTGCCAGCAGCGTAGCTCCCGGGGGTGGTGGAGAGACCCAGTACTTC CASSVAPGGGGETQYF
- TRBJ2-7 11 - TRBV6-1 TGTGCCAGCCCGTCCGGCTACGAGCAGTACTTC CASPSGYEQYF
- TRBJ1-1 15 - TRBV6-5 TGTGCCAGCAGTTACCACTCTACAGGGTCAACAGAAGCTTTCTTT CASSYHSTGSTEAFF
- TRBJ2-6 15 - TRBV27 TGTGCCAGCAGTCGAACCGGGACTGGGGCCAACGTCCTGACTTTC CASSRTGTGANVLTF
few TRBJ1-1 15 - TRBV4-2 TGTGCCAGCAGCCAGGGGGGTCGGGAGAACACTGAAGCTTTCTTT CASSQGGRENTEAFF
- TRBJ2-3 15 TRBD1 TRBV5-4 TGTGCCAGCAGCTTACAGGGGGTTTACACAGATACGCAGTATTTT CASSLQGVYTDTQYF
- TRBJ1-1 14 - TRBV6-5 TGTGCCAGCAGTTATGGGGGGGAAGGATCTGAAGCTTTCTTT CASSYGGEGSEAFF
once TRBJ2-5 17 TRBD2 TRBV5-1 TGCGCCAGCAGCCAGAAGACTAGCGGGGGGGTTGGAGAGACCCAGTACTTC CASSQKTSGGVGETQYF
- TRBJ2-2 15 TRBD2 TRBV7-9 TGTGCCAGCAGCTTGGGTAGCGGGAGCACCGGGGAGCTGTTTTTT CASSLGSGSTGELFF
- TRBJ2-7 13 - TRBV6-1 TGTGCCAGCAGTTCCCCGGGGTCCTACGAGCAGTACTTC CASSSPGSYEQYF
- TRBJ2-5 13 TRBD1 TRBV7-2 TGTGCCAGCGCCGGGACAGGGAAAGAGACCCAGTACTTC CASAGTGKETQYF
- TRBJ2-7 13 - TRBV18 TGTGCCAGCTCAGGCGGGGCTCCGGGGGAGCAGTACTTC CASSGGAPGEQYF
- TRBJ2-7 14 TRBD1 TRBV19 TGTGCCAGTAGTATTCCGGACAGGGACTACGAGCAGTACTTC CASSIPDRDYEQYF
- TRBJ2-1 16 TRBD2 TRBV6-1 TGTGCCAGCAGTGGGGGACTAGCGGGAGCGTACAATGAGCAGTTCTTC CASSGGLAGAYNEQFF
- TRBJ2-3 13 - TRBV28 TGTGCCAGCCTTGGGCCTACCACAGATACGCAGTATTTT CASLGPTTDTQYF
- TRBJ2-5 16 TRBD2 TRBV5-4 TGTGCCAGCAGACCAGGACTAGCCTTACCCCAAGAGACCCAGTACTTC CASRPGLALPQETQYF
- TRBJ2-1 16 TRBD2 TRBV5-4 TGTGCCAGCAGCTTGGGCGGGCTAGCGGCTTACAATGAGCAGTTCTTC CASSLGGLAAYNEQFF
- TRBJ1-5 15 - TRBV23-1 TGCGCCAGCAGTCAACCCCAGAATAGCAATCAGCCCCAGCATTTT CASSQPQNSNQPQHF
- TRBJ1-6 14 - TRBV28 TGTGCCAGCAGGGTCCAGGGCCCTACGGCACCCCTCCACTTT CASRVQGPTAPLHF
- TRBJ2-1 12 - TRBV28 TGTGCCAGCAGTTCCTCAGGGTTTGAGCAGTTCTTC CASSSSGFEQFF
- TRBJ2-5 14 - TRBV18 TGTGCCAGCTCCGCGAGACAGTCACAAGAGACCCAGTACTTC CASSARQSQETQYF
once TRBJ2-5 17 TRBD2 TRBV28 TGTGCCAGCAGTTTTAGCGGGGATCAACCAACAAGAGAGACCCAGTACTTC CASSFSGDQPTRETQYF
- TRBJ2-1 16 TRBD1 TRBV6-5 TGTGCCAGCAGTTACTCACGGCAGGGGGCAAGGAATGAGCAGTTCTTC CASSYSRQGARNEQFF
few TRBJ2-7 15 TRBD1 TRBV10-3 TGTGCCAGCAGAAGGTCCCGGGACAGCTCCTACGAGCAGTACTTC CASRRSRDSSYEQYF
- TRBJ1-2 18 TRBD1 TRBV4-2 TGTGCCAGCAGCCAAGTAGAAGCAGGGGGCGAAAGTAGGTATGGCTACACCTTC CASSQVEAGGESRYGYTF
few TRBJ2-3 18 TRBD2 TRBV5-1 TGCGCCAGCAGTCTACAGAGGTTTGCAGCGGGGTCCACAGATACGCAGTATTTT CASSLQRFAAGSTDTQYF
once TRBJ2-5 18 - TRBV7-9 TGTGCCAGCAGCTTAGGAGCCGTTTGGGTACAGGGTCAAGAGACCCAGTACTTC CASSLGAVWVQGQETQYF
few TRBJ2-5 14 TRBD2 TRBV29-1 TGCAGCGTTGGCTCGGGACTAGCGGGAGAGACCCAGTACTTC CSVGSGLAGETQYF
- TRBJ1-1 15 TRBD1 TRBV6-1 TGTGCCAGCAGCCGGGACAGGGATGGTGTCACTGAAGCTTTCTTT CASSRDRDGVTEAFF
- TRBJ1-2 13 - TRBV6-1 TGTGCCAGCAGTGAGTACATATCCTATGGCTACACCTTC CASSEYISYGYTF
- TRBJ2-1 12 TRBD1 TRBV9 TGTGCCAGCAGCGAACAGGGGAATGAGCAGTTCTTC CASSEQGNEQFF
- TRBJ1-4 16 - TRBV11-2 TGTGCCAGCAGCTTAGAGGGCAGGCCCGGATATGAAAAACTGTTTTTT CASSLEGRPGYEKLFF
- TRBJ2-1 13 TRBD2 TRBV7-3 TGTGCCAGCAGCTTACTAGCGGGGGGCCCCGCGTTCTTC CASSLLAGGPAFF
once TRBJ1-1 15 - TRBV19 TGTGCCAGTAGTATCGAAGCGGGTATGAACACTGAAGCTTTCTTT CASSIEAGMNTEAFF
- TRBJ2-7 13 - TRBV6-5 TGTGCCAGCAGCCGCCCCGCTAGCTACGAGCAGTACTTC CASSRPASYEQYF
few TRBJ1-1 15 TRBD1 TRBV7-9 TGTGCCAGCAGCATGGACAGGGGGCCGAGCACTGAAGCTTTCTTT CASSMDRGPSTEAFF
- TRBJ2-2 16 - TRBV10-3 TGTGCCATCAGTGAGTCGACTCGAGTGACCACCGGGGAGCTGTTTTTT CAISESTRVTTGELFF
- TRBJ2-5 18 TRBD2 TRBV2 TGTGCCAGCAGAGGCAGGGGACTAGCGGGAGGTCGGGAGGAGACCCAGTACTTC CASRGRGLAGGREETQYF
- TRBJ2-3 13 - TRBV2 TGTGCCAGCAGTGAATGGTGGCCAGATACGCAGTATTTT CASSEWWPDTQYF
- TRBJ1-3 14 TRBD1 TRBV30 TGTGCCTGGCAACAGGGGGCGCTGGGAAACACCATATATTTT CAWQQGALGNTIYF
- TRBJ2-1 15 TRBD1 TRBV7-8 TGTGCCAGCAGCTTAGGTCCAGGGGGCTACAATGAGCAGTTCTTC CASSLGPGGYNEQFF
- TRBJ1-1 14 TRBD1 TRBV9 TGTGCCAGCAGCGCCCAGGACAGGGACACTGAAGCTTTCTTT CASSAQDRDTEAFF
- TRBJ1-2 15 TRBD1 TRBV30 TGTGCCTGGAGTGTATACAGGGGGCAATCCTATGGCTACACCTTC CAWSVYRGQSYGYTF
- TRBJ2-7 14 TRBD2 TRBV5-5 TGTGCCAGCAGCGGGACTAGCGGACCCTACGAGCAGTACTTC CASSGTSGPYEQYF
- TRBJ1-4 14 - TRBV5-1 TGCGCCAGCAGCTTGACCCCCACACATGAAAAACTGTTTTTT CASSLTPTHEKLFF
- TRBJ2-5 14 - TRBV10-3 TGTGCCATCAGTGTCGCAGGGGATGGGGAGACCCAGTACTTC CAISVAGDGETQYF
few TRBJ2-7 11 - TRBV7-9 TGTGCCTTTGGACATGGGGACGAGCAGTACTTC CAFGHGDEQYF
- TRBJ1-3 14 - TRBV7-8 TGTGCCAGCAGCTTAAGGGGTTCTGGAAACACCATATATTTT CASSLRGSGNTIYF
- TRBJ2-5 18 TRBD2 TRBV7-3 TGTGCCAGCACCCTAGCCGGGACTAGCGGGGGGGCCTTGGAGACCCAGTACTTC CASTLAGTSGGALETQYF
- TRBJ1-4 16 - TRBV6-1 TGTGCCAGCAGTGCCGGGACTCAGCGGACTAATGAAAAACTGTTTTTT CASSAGTQRTNEKLFF